The entry that follows covers one T cell receptor (beta chain) sequence. Lesional scalp punch biopsies and peripheral blood came from alopecia areata patients. It was cDNA, reverse transcribed from extracted RNA, that served as the sequencing template. Method: immunoSEQ multiplex PCR; TCRdb's copy keeps in-frame clones and lacks some. The sample lists 70,000 or so clones, roughly three fifths occurring once. The data belong to a study of CD8+ T cells in alopecia areata. The overall study: The drug, tofacitinib, lasted 6 to 18 months, followed by 6 months off drug.

Trimming left V 3 bases short and J 1 base short, with 5 bases between. The CDR3 extends over 13 amino acids. Germline assignment: CDR1 SGDLS and CDR2 YYNGEE. This chain uses TRBV9 with TRBJ1-5; D ambiguous. The sequence was obtained from a human donor with alopecia areata. Sequencing used CD8+ T cells sorted from blood, obtained at week 0. CDR3 DNA sequence: TGTGCCAGCAGCGCTGGGAGCAATCAGCCCCAGCATTTT. Translated, it gives CASSAGSNQPQHF.